A single sample is the source of the 16 T cell receptor beta chains below, sequenced in a study of blood T cell repertoires in COVID-19. The protocol was immunoSEQ multiplex PCR, while the TCRdb copy is restricted to in-frame clones and leaves out a portion. The profile shows around 400,000 clones, around 86% of them singletons. Sequenced material: PBMCs or T cells enriched from blood (not recorded which). The receptor set was obtained from a woman aged 45-65 years who had recovered from COVID-19.

The rearrangement links TRBV3-1 (or the pseudogene TRBV3-2) to TRBJ1-1; D unclear. V was clipped by 1 base and J by 0 bases, with 9 bases between them. The germline V gene has CDR1 LGHDT and CDR2 YNNKEL (reference sequence). This CDR3 comprises 15 residues. CDR3 in amino acids: CASSQATVMNTEAFF. In nucleotides, the CDR3 is TGTGCCAGCAGCCAAGCTACAGTCATGAACACTGAAGCTTTCTTT.

This clone occurred once. The chain has TRBV5-3 and TRBJ2-2; TRBD1 might be the D (6 bases). TRBV5-3 is labeled an ORF, and its function is uncertain. The V end lost 8 bases, the J end lost 1 base, and 15 bases lay between the germline ends. This CDR3 contains 15 residues. CDR3 DNA: TGTGCCAGCCCGCGCAGGGGAATGAACACCGGGGAGCTGTTTTTT. It encodes CASPRRGMNTGELFF.

V usage is TRBV7-2 and J usage is TRBJ2-3, with 8 bases aligning to TRBD2. V lost 5 bases to trimming and J lost 7 bases; unmatched junction nucleotides: 11. This CDR3 has 15 amino acids. From germline, CDR1 is SGHTA and CDR2 FQGNSA. CDR3 loop: CASSLSGGVQYTQYF. The CDR3 nucleotides are TGTGCCAGCAGCCTCAGCGGGGGAGTCCAATATACGCAGTATTTT.

The rearrangement uses TRBV4-3 and TRBJ1-2; 10 bases align to TRBD1. J lost 6 bases, V lost 0 bases, and 4 bases had no gene match. The CDR3 sequence is 15 residues long. The germline V gene encodes CDR1 LGHNA and CDR2 YSLEER. The CDR3 DNA follows: TGCGCCAGCAGCCAAGATGGGACAGGGGTAGATGGCTACACCTTC. Protein sequence: CASSQDGTGVDGYTF.

This clone was seen once. V and J are TRBV7-9 and TRBJ1-1; no clear D gene. Germline loops: CDR1 SEHNR, CDR2 FQNEAQ (reference sequence). The CDR3 has 15 amino acids. V lost 0 bases and J 0 bases, leaving 8 bases between the germline ends. CDR3 loop: CASSLALAMNTEAFF. DNA for the CDR3: TGTGCCAGCAGCTTAGCGCTCGCGATGAACACTGAAGCTTTCTTT.

The gene calls are TRBV2 and TRBJ1-1; a weak D match, TRBD1 (5 bases). Germline V gene data show CDR1 as SNHLY and CDR2 as FYNNEI. V was trimmed by 5 bases and J by 8 bases, leaving 18 bases between them. The CDR3 covers 14 residues. The CDR3 loop is CASSTSRDAQEAFF. The CDR3 DNA sequence: TGTGCCAGCAGTACCTCGCGGGACGCTCAAGAAGCTTTCTTT. Based on the CDR3 plus reference TRBV2 and TRBJ1-1, the full variable domain is EPEVTQTPSHQVTQMGQEVILRCVPISNHLYFYWYRQILGQKVEFLVSFYNNEISEKSEIFDDQFSVERPDGSNFTLKIRSTKLEDSAMYFCASSTSRDAQEAFFGQGTRLTVV.

This clone was counted once. The chain joins TRBV5-4 to TRBJ2-5, with D perhaps TRBD2 (7 bases). The CDR3 extends over 17 amino acids. Trimming pared 0 bases from V and 2 bases from J, leaving 17 bases between. Germline V CDR1 and CDR2: SGHNT, YYREEE (reference sequence). The CDR3 region is CASSLVGASGLQETQYF. The CDR3 DNA follows: TGTGCCAGCAGCTTGGTGGGGGCTAGCGGACTGCAAGAGACCCAGTACTTC.

CDR3 DNA sequence: TGTGCCAGCAGCTTATTTTTAGCTGAACAAGAGACCCAGTACTTC. Translation: CASSLFLAEQETQYF. The rearrangement uses TRBV11-2 and TRBJ2-5; unclear D gene. CDR3 length: 15 residues. Germline assignment: CDR1 SGHAT and CDR2 FQNNGV. V was shortened by 2 bases and J by 2 bases, with 12 bases between the two germline ends.

The CDR3 region is CATHPPREQHYGYTF. The CDR3 nucleotides are TGTGCCACTCACCCACCCAGGGAACAGCACTATGGCTACACCTTC. This chain connects TRBV19 to TRBJ1-2, with D possibly being TRBD1 (5 bases). Looked up from germline, CDR1 is LNHDA and CDR2 is SQIVND (reference sequence). With 10 bases removed from V and 3 bases from J, the gap between germline ends came to 21 bases. The CDR3 loop spans 15 amino acids.

The V and J genes are TRBV5-4 and TRBJ1-1, with D perhaps matching TRBD1 (5 bases). The ends were cut back, 2 bases at V and 6 bases at J, with 8 bases in the middle. There are 12 residues in the CDR3. The germline gives CDR1 SGHNT, CDR2 YYREEE (reference sequence). CDR3 DNA: TGTGCCAGCAGCTTCGAGACAGCTGAAGCTTTCTTT. Residues: CASSFETAEAFF.

This clone came up once. This chain links TRBV30 with TRBJ2-2, with TRBD2 matching 7 bases. Germline V gives CDR1 GTSNPN, CDR2 SVGIG (reference sequence). The CDR3 length is 16 residues. V lost 3 bases to trimming and J lost 6 bases; unmatched junction nucleotides: 13. The CDR3 is CAWRRAGGGRAGELFF. The CDR3 coding sequence is TGTGCCTGGAGGAGGGCCGGCGGGGGAAGAGCCGGGGAGCTGTTTTTT. Looking up the rest from reference TRBV30 and TRBJ2-2 gives the full variable domain: SQTIHQWPATLVQPVGSPLSLECTVEGTSNPNLYWYRQAAGRGLQLLFYSVGIGQISSEVPQNLSASRPQDRQFILSSKKLLLSDSGFYLCAWRRAGGGRAGELFFGEGSRLTVL.

This clone was detected only a few times. This rearrangement joins TRBV5-1 to TRBJ1-1; tentative D call: TRBD1 (6 bases). V was clipped by 4 bases and J by 0 bases, with 13 bases between them. This CDR3 contains 15 residues. Germline lookup yields CDR1 SGHRS and CDR2 YFSETQ. The DNA for the CDR3 is TGCGCCAGCAGCCCGCCGGGACAAATGAACACTGAAGCTTTCTTT. Amino acids: CASSPPGQMNTEAFF.

This chain links TRBV25-1 with TRBJ1-1; 7 bases align to TRBD1. Trimming took 4 bases from V and 11 from J; bases not matched to a gene: 13. The CDR3 length is 14 residues. Germline loops: CDR1 MGHDK, CDR2 SYGVNS. DNA for the CDR3: TGTGCCAGCAGTGCACTTCGAGACAGGGCAGGGGCTTTCTTT. It encodes CASSALRDRAGAFF. Full variable domain (rest looked up from reference TRBV25-1 and TRBJ1-1): EADIYQTPRYLVIGTGKKITLECSQTMGHDKMYWYQQDPGMELHLIHYSYGVNSTEKGDLSSESTVSRIRTEHFPLTLESARPSHTSQYLCASSALRDRAGAFFGQGTRLTVV.

In its sample, this clone was seen once. This sequence joins TRBV12-5 and TRBJ2-1; D is perhaps TRBD2 (6 bases). V was clipped by 4 bases and J by 3 bases, with 22 bases between them. The CDR3 contains 18 residues. Germline CDR1 LGHNT, CDR2 FRNRAP. The CDR3: CASGSGLRSGEVYNEQFF. CDR3 in DNA: TGTGCTAGTGGTTCCGGCCTTCGATCGGGAGAGGTCTACAATGAGCAGTTCTTC.

The chain couples TRBV6-5 to TRBJ1-5; TRBD1 matches at 10 bases. The CDR3 spans 14 residues. V was pared by 6 bases and J by 4 bases, with 3 bases of the junction left unmatched. Germline V gene sequence: CDR1 MNHEY, CDR2 SVGAGI. CDR3 DNA: TGTGCCAGCAGGGGGACAGGGGTAAATCAGCCCCAGCATTTT. Residues: CASRGTGVNQPQHF.

V and J are TRBV9 and TRBJ2-3; weak D call: TRBD1 (6 bases). The CDR3 is 16 amino acids. Trimming left V 2 bases short and J 0 bases short, with 13 bases between. CDR1 and CDR2 from the germline V gene are SGDLS and YYNGEE. The DNA for the CDR3 is TGTGCCAGCAGCGTCACAGGGTTTGCTAGCACAGATACGCAGTATTTT. Translating it yields CASSVTGFASTDTQYF.